This T cell receptor (beta chain) was recovered during a study of shared clonotypes between healthy human individuals. General study points: Rarefaction showed sorted-subset sequencing was incomplete despite large depth.

CDR1 is MDHEN and CDR2 is SYDVKM in the germline V gene. The V end was cut by 5 bases, the J end by 2 bases, with 19 bases between. The CDR3 is made up of 18 amino acids. Adult Caucasians living in Nashville, Tennessee made up all of the donors. The data were produced by immunoSEQ multiplex PCR, yet TCRdb's version contains in-frame clones alone and is incomplete. The sample lists 95,000 to 120,000 clones, about 71% occurring once. Worth noting for this clone: As yet, its antigen is unknown.

The sequenced sample consisted of memory CD8+ T cells sorted from blood. As for subset: CD45RO+ cells pooled with CCR7-negative TemRA cells. The chain carries TRBV28 and TRBJ2-6; D might be TRBD1 or TRBD2, each matching 6 bases. This clonotype was sampled from a woman in her twenties or thirties in good health. The CDR3 sequence is CASSPLWGAGAGANVLTF. The CDR3, as DNA: TGTGCCAGCAGTCCCCTGTGGGGGGCGGGCGCTGGGGCCAACGTCCTGACTTTC.